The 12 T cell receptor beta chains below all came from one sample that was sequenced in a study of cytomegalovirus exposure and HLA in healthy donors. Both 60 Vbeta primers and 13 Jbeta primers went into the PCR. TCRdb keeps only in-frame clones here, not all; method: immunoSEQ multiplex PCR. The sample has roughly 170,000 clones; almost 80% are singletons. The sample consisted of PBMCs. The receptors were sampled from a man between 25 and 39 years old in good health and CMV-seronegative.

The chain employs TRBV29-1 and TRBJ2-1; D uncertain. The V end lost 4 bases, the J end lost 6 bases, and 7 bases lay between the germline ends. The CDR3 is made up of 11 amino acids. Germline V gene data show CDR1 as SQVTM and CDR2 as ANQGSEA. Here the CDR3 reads CSVVLVNEQFF. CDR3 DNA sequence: TGCAGCGTTGTGCTAGTCAATGAGCAGTTCTTC.

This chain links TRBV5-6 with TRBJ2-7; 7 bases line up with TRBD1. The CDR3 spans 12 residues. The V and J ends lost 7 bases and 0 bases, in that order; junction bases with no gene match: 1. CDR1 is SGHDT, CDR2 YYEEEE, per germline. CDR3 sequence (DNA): TGTGCCAGCGGGACAGCCTCCTACGAGCAGTACTTC. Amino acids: CASGTASYEQYF. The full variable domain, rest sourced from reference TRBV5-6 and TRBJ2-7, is DAGVTQSPTHLIKTRGQQVTLRCSPKSGHDTVSWYQQALGQGPQFIFQYYEEEERQRGNFPDRFSGHQFPNYSSELNVNALLLGDSALYLCASGTASYEQYFGPGTRLTVT.

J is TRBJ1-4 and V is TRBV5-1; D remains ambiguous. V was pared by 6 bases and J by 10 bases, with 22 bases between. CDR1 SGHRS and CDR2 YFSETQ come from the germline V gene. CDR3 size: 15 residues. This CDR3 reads CASTPISGESGKLFF. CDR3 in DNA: TGCGCCAGCACACCAATCTCCGGGGAAAGTGGAAAACTGTTTTTT.

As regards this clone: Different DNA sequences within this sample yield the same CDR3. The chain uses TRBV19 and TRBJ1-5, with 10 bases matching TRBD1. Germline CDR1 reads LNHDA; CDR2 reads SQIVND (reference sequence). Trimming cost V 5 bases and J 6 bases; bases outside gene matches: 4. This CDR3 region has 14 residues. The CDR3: CASSQTGGGQPQHF. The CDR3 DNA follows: TGTGCCAGTAGTCAGACAGGGGGCGGTCAGCCCCAGCATTTT.

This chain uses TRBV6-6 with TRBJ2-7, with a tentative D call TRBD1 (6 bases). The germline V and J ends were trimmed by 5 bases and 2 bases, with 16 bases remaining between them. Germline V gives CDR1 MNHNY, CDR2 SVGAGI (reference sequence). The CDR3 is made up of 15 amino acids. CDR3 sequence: CASSQGSDIPYEQYF. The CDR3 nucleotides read TGTGCCAGCAGTCAGGGGAGCGACATACCCTACGAGCAGTACTTC.

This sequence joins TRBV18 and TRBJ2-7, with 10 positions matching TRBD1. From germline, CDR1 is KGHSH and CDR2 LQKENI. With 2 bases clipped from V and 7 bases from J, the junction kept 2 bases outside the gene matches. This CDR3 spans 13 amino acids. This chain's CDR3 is CASSPDRGQEQYF. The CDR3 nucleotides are TGTGCCAGCTCACCAGACAGGGGGCAGGAGCAGTACTTC.

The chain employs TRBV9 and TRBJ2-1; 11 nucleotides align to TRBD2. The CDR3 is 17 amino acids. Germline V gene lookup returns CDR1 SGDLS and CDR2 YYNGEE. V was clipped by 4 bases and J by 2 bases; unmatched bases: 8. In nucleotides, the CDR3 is TGTGCCAGCAGCTACCGGACTAGCGGGTCTCCCTACAATGAGCAGTTCTTC. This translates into CASSYRTSGSPYNEQFF.

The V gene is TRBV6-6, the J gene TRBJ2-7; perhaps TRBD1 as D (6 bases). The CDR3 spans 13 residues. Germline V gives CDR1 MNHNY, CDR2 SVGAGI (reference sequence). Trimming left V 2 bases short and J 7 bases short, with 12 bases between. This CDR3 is CASSYVQGREQYF. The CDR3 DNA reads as TGTGCCAGCAGTTACGTACAGGGTAGGGAGCAGTACTTC.

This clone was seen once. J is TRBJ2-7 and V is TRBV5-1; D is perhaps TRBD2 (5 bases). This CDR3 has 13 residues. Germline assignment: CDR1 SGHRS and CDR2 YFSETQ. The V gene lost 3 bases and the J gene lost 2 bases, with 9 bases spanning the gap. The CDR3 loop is CASSSLGTYEQYF. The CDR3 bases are TGCGCCAGCAGCTCTCTCGGGACCTACGAGCAGTACTTC.

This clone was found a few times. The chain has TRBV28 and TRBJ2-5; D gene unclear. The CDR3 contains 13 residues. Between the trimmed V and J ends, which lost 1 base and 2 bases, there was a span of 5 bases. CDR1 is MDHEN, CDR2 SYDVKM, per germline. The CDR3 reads CASSLFPQETQYF. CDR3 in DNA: TGTGCCAGCAGTTTATTCCCGCAAGAGACCCAGTACTTC.

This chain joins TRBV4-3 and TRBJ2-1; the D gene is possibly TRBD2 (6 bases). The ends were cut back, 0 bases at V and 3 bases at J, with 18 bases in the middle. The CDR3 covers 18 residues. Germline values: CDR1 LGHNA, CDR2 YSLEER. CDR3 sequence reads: CASSQDPPLGGIYNEQFF. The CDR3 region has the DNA TGCGCCAGCAGCCAAGATCCCCCTCTGGGGGGAATCTACAATGAGCAGTTCTTC.

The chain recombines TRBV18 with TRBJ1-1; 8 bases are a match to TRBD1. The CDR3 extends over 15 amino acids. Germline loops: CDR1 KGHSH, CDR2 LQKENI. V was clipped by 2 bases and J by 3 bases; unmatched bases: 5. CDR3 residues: CASSPGQGAYTEAFF. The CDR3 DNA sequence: TGTGCCAGCTCACCAGGGCAGGGGGCGTACACTGAAGCTTTCTTT.